This is a list of T cell receptor beta chains from one sample in a study of cytomegalovirus exposure and HLA in healthy donors. Sequencing was performed with immunoSEQ multiplex PCR; in TCRdb, only in-frame clones are kept and a portion is missing. Of 100,000 to 150,000 clones listed, approximately 69% are singletons. Sample: PBMCs. The receptors come from a man aged 35 to 55 in good health and CMV-seropositive. Each CDR3 is given with its conserved first and last residue. Fields, in order: clone size, J gene, D gene, V gene, CDR3 protein, CDR3 DNA. A D gene is named only where the DNA matches it firmly. For some rows the clone size is stated as once, few or many, or as a class when expanded; others skip it.

size: -
J: TRBJ1-4
D: TRBD1
V: TRBV27
CDR3: CASSPDRVGKLFF
DNA: TGTGCCAGCAGTCCGGACAGGGTAGGAAAACTGTTTTTT

size: -
J: TRBJ2-2
D: -
V: TRBV5-1
CDR3: CASSLDGGGDTGELFF
DNA: TGCGCCAGCAGCTTGGACGGGGGAGGAGACACCGGGGAGCTGTTTTTT

size: -
J: TRBJ2-7
D: TRBD2
V: TRBV29-1
CDR3: CSVAGLAGAREQYF
DNA: TGCAGCGTAGCGGGGTTAGCGGGAGCTAGGGAGCAGTACTTC

size: -
J: TRBJ2-3
D: -
V: TRBV19
CDR3: CASIPGASTDTQYF
DNA: TGTGCCAGTATCCCGGGAGCTAGCACAGATACGCAGTATTTT

size: -
J: TRBJ2-3
D: -
V: TRBV9
CDR3: CASSAYATWPGDTQYF
DNA: TGTGCCAGCAGCGCCTACGCGACTTGGCCGGGAGATACGCAGTATTTT

size: -
J: TRBJ1-6
D: -
V: TRBV11-2
CDR3: CASSLVLNSPLHF
DNA: TGTGCCAGCAGCTTAGTCCTTAATTCACCCCTCCACTTT

size: -
J: TRBJ2-5
D: -
V: TRBV25-1
CDR3: CASGSRSHVEQYF
DNA: TGTGCCAGCGGATCTCGGAGCCACGTAGAACAGTACTTC

size: -
J: TRBJ1-4
D: -
V: TRBV6-5
CDR3: CASSYKGDEKLFF
DNA: TGTGCCAGCAGTTACAAAGGAGATGAAAAACTGTTTTTT

size: -
J: TRBJ1-4
D: -
V: TRBV6-1
CDR3: CGGGLVLGEKLFF
DNA: TGTGGGGGGGGACTCGTCCTGGGGGAAAAACTGTTTTTT

size: few
J: TRBJ2-3
D: TRBD1
V: TRBV29-1
CDR3: CSVAPGTGSDTQYF
DNA: TGCAGCGTGGCCCCTGGGACAGGGTCAGATACGCAGTATTTT

size: -
J: TRBJ2-7
D: TRBD1
V: TRBV29-1
CDR3: CSAGQGADEQYF
DNA: TGCAGCGCGGGACAGGGGGCGGACGAGCAGTACTTC

size: few
J: TRBJ2-7
D: -
V: TRBV25-1
CDR3: CASMAGYEQYF
DNA: TGTGCCAGCATGGCAGGCTACGAGCAGTACTTC

size: -
J: TRBJ1-1
D: -
V: TRBV6-1
CDR3: CASSALGGLDTEAFF
DNA: TGTGCCAGCAGTGCCCTCGGGGGGTTGGACACTGAAGCTTTCTTT

size: -
J: TRBJ2-7
D: TRBD2
V: TRBV7-2
CDR3: CASSLAGLAGAYEQYF
DNA: TGTGCCAGCAGCTTAGCGGGACTAGCGGGGGCCTACGAGCAGTACTTC

size: once
J: TRBJ1-2
D: TRBD1
V: TRBV9
CDR3: CASSVAGTGGYGYTF
DNA: TGTGCCAGCAGCGTAGCCGGGACAGGGGGCTATGGCTACACCTTC

size: -
J: TRBJ1-1
D: TRBD1
V: TRBV15
CDR3: CATSSQQGAGAEAFF
DNA: TGTGCCACCAGCAGCCAACAGGGGGCTGGCGCTGAAGCTTTCTTT

size: few
J: TRBJ2-7
D: TRBD2
V: TRBV6-1
CDR3: CASKASGSYEQYF
DNA: TGTGCCAGCAAGGCTAGCGGGAGCTACGAGCAGTACTTC

size: -
J: TRBJ1-1
D: -
V: TRBV7-8
CDR3: CASSLVLRSGTEAFF
DNA: TGTGCCAGCAGCTTAGTCTTGAGGTCGGGCACTGAAGCTTTCTTT

size: -
J: TRBJ2-7
D: -
V: TRBV18
CDR3: CASSPGYEQYF
DNA: TGTGCCAGCTCACCCGGTTACGAGCAGTACTTC

size: -
J: TRBJ2-7
D: -
V: TRBV11-2
CDR3: CASSLNPGQGEQYF
DNA: TGTGCCAGCAGCTTAAACCCGGGACAAGGCGAGCAGTACTTC

size: few
J: TRBJ1-2
D: -
V: TRBV6-5
CDR3: CASSQRGEKLFGYTF
DNA: TGTGCCAGCAGTCAGCGGGGGGAGAAATTATTTGGCTACACCTTC

size: -
J: TRBJ2-1
D: TRBD2
V: TRBV27
CDR3: CASSFGIAGLGNEQFF
DNA: TGTGCCAGCAGTTTCGGCATAGCGGGACTGGGAAATGAGCAGTTCTTC

size: few
J: TRBJ1-5
D: TRBD1
V: TRBV29-1
CDR3: CSVRAGGGSNQPQHF
DNA: TGCAGCGTTAGGGCAGGGGGCGGGAGCAATCAGCCCCAGCATTTT

size: -
J: TRBJ2-3
D: TRBD1
V: TRBV19
CDR3: CASSGDRIDTQYF
DNA: TGTGCCAGTAGTGGGGACAGGATCGATACGCAGTATTTT

size: -
J: TRBJ1-1
D: -
V: TRBV15
CDR3: CATSRDIRNRVHTEAFF
DNA: TGTGCCACCAGCAGAGATATAAGGAACCGGGTCCACACTGAAGCTTTCTTT

size: -
J: TRBJ2-7
D: TRBD1
V: TRBV7-6
CDR3: CASSEAGTGIYEQYF
DNA: TGTGCCAGCAGCGAGGCCGGGACAGGGATATACGAGCAGTACTTC

size: -
J: TRBJ1-1
D: -
V: TRBV5-6
CDR3: CASSFTRTEAFF
DNA: TGTGCCAGCAGCTTTACGAGAACTGAAGCTTTCTTT

size: few
J: TRBJ2-5
D: -
V: TRBV7-9
CDR3: CASSLDDSPDPQETQYF
DNA: TGTGCCAGCAGCTTAGACGACAGCCCGGATCCCCAAGAGACCCAGTACTTC

size: -
J: TRBJ2-2
D: TRBD2
V: TRBV7-8
CDR3: CASSTTQGGDTGELFF
DNA: TGTGCCAGCAGCACCACGCAGGGAGGGGACACCGGGGAGCTGTTTTTT

size: -
J: TRBJ1-1
D: -
V: TRBV15
CDR3: CATSRDNNMNTEAFF
DNA: TGTGCCACCAGCAGAGATAACAATATGAACACTGAAGCTTTCTTT

size: -
J: TRBJ1-1
D: -
V: TRBV11-2
CDR3: CASSLERVTEAFF
DNA: TGTGCCAGCAGCTTAGAGCGGGTCACTGAAGCTTTCTTT

size: -
J: TRBJ2-7
D: TRBD1
V: TRBV4-3
CDR3: CASSQGTAVGGPRGYEQYF
DNA: TGCGCCAGCAGCCAAGGTACAGCGGTAGGGGGCCCCCGGGGCTACGAGCAGTACTTC

size: -
J: TRBJ2-7
D: -
V: TRBV7-2
CDR3: CASSLVVYEQYF
DNA: TGTGCCAGCAGCTTAGTCGTCTACGAGCAGTACTTC

size: -
J: TRBJ2-5
D: TRBD1
V: TRBV7-3
CDR3: CASSSQGVLQETQYF
DNA: TGTGCCAGCAGCTCGCAGGGGGTGTTGCAAGAGACCCAGTACTTC

size: -
J: TRBJ2-7
D: TRBD2
V: TRBV5-1
CDR3: CASSLVTSGVSSYEQYF
DNA: TGCGCCAGCAGCTTGGTGACTAGCGGGGTCAGCTCCTACGAGCAGTACTTC

size: -
J: TRBJ2-3
D: -
V: TRBV29-1
CDR3: CSVSLGVSTDTQYF
DNA: TGCAGCGTTTCGCTGGGCGTAAGCACAGATACGCAGTATTTT

size: few
J: TRBJ2-1
D: TRBD2
V: TRBV5-4
CDR3: CASSFYSGASAREQFF
DNA: TGTGCCAGCAGCTTTTACAGCGGGGCATCAGCGCGTGAGCAGTTCTTC

size: few
J: TRBJ1-3
D: TRBD1
V: TRBV6-4
CDR3: CASSDTGQSPRVRDTIYF
DNA: TGTGCCAGCAGTGACACGGGACAGTCACCCAGGGTGAGGGACACCATATATTTT

size: once
J: TRBJ1-1
D: -
V: TRBV16
CDR3: CASSPGQYTEAFF
DNA: TGTGCCAGCAGTCCCGGACAGTACACTGAAGCTTTCTTT

size: few
J: TRBJ2-1
D: TRBD2
V: TRBV15
CDR3: CATSRGTSGRLDEQFF
DNA: TGTGCCACCAGCAGAGGGACTAGCGGGAGATTGGATGAGCAGTTCTTC

size: -
J: TRBJ2-5
D: TRBD2
V: TRBV10-3
CDR3: CATTGGGRQTQYF
DNA: TGTGCCACTACCGGGGGGGGGCGGCAGACCCAGTACTTC

size: -
J: TRBJ2-3
D: TRBD1
V: TRBV13
CDR3: CASSPRTGIDTQYF
DNA: TGTGCCAGCAGCCCCCGGACAGGGATAGATACGCAGTATTTT

size: -
J: TRBJ2-7
D: -
V: TRBV2
CDR3: CASSTPGTPLEQYF
DNA: TGTGCCAGCAGTACCCCCGGGACACCTTTAGAGCAGTACTTC

size: once
J: TRBJ1-5
D: -
V: TRBV18
CDR3: CASSALTGSGNQPQHF
DNA: TGTGCCAGCTCAGCCCTAACAGGGTCGGGCAATCAGCCCCAGCATTTT

size: -
J: TRBJ1-1
D: TRBD1
V: TRBV6-6
CDR3: CASRSSGQKTEAFF
DNA: TGTGCCAGCAGATCGTCGGGACAGAAGACTGAAGCTTTCTTT

size: -
J: TRBJ2-7
D: TRBD1
V: TRBV5-8
CDR3: CASSPRQGHISGQYF
DNA: TGTGCCAGCAGCCCTAGACAGGGTCACATTTCAGGGCAGTACTTC

size: -
J: TRBJ2-7
D: TRBD2
V: TRBV4-1
CDR3: CASSPGSGGYPYEQYF
DNA: TGCGCCAGCAGCCCCGGCAGCGGGGGATACCCCTACGAGCAGTACTTC

size: few
J: TRBJ2-1
D: TRBD1
V: TRBV7-2
CDR3: CASSSNPGQYNEQFF
DNA: TGTGCCAGCAGCTCAAACCCGGGACAGTACAATGAGCAGTTCTTC

size: -
J: TRBJ1-2
D: TRBD1
V: TRBV7-9
CDR3: CASSQDREGTF
DNA: TGTGCCAGCAGCCAAGACAGGGAAGGAACCTTC

size: few
J: TRBJ2-7
D: TRBD2
V: TRBV10-3
CDR3: CAISEATSGSGHEQYF
DNA: TGTGCCATCAGTGAGGCGACTAGCGGGAGCGGGCACGAGCAGTACTTC

size: -
J: TRBJ2-6
D: -
V: TRBV7-9
CDR3: CASSTTAFSGANVLTF
DNA: TGTGCCAGCAGCACAACAGCTTTTTCTGGGGCCAACGTCCTGACTTTC

size: -
J: TRBJ2-2
D: TRBD2
V: TRBV6-5
CDR3: CASRLAGAFGELFF
DNA: TGTGCCAGCAGACTAGCGGGAGCTTTCGGGGAGCTGTTTTTT

size: -
J: TRBJ1-5
D: TRBD1
V: TRBV29-1
CDR3: CSARQGYNQPQHF
DNA: TGCAGCGCTCGACAGGGTTACAATCAGCCCCAGCATTTT

size: -
J: TRBJ1-4
D: TRBD1
V: TRBV9
CDR3: CASSGASGQGAHEKLFF
DNA: TGTGCCAGCAGCGGCGCCTCGGGGCAGGGGGCTCATGAAAAACTGTTTTTT

size: few
J: TRBJ2-7
D: -
V: TRBV28
CDR3: CASTPPRGQQYF
DNA: TGTGCCAGCACCCCCCCCCGAGGGCAGCAGTACTTC

size: -
J: TRBJ1-2
D: TRBD1
V: TRBV7-2
CDR3: CASSFSGTGYGYTF
DNA: TGTGCCAGCAGCTTCTCCGGGACAGGCTATGGCTACACCTTC

size: -
J: TRBJ1-2
D: -
V: TRBV5-5
CDR3: CASSLYIYGYTF
DNA: TGTGCCAGCAGCTTGTACATCTATGGCTACACCTTC

size: few
J: TRBJ2-7
D: -
V: TRBV5-8
CDR3: CASSLVGTPSYEQYF
DNA: TGTGCCAGCAGCCTGGTGGGGACTCCCTCCTACGAGCAGTACTTC

size: -
J: TRBJ1-4
D: -
V: TRBV2
CDR3: CASQRSTNEKLFF
DNA: TGTGCCAGCCAGCGAAGTACAAATGAAAAACTGTTTTTT